These 11 T cell receptor beta chains share one sample of origin, sequenced in a study of T cells after yellow fever vaccination. MiXCR, run by TCRdb on the 5' RACE reads, gives a single entry per CDR3 protein. The sample lists 250,000 or so distinct CDR3 sequences, roughly 3.5% seen once, with approximately 18% in the top ten. Sequenced material: PBMCs, taken 15 days after the yellow fever booster vaccination. The receptors stem from a man aged 18-30 years who received the YFV17D yellow fever vaccine.

This clonotype was seen ten or more times. The chain employs TRBV6-1 and TRBJ1-2; the D is unclear. Germline V gene lookup returns CDR1 MNHNS and CDR2 SASEGT. V gave up 0 bases and J gave up 7 bases, with 12 bases separating them. The CDR3 length is 14 residues. The CDR3 region has the DNA TGTGCCAGCAGTGAAGCGCTCGGGGATTCTGGCTACACCTTC. It translates to CASSEALGDSGYTF.

This clonotype was seen repeatedly, ten times or more. The chain recombines TRBV7-2 with TRBJ2-7, with 8 bases identical to TRBD2. Trimming cost V 5 bases and J 11 bases; bases outside gene matches: 11. This CDR3 contains 13 residues. Germline assignment: CDR1 SGHTA and CDR2 FQGNSA. CDR3 region: CASSRGGIQPEYF. CDR3 DNA sequence: TGTGCCAGCAGCCGGGGGGGCATCCAGCCCGAGTACTTC.

The sample holds many counts of this clonotype. The rearrangement links TRBV7-2 to TRBJ2-2; no definite D call. V gave up 4 bases and J gave up 6 bases, with 9 bases separating them. The germline CDR1 and CDR2 sequences are SGHTA and FQGNSA. CDR3 length: 13 residues. This chain's CDR3 is CASSSDLAGELFF. CDR3 nucleotides: TGTGCCAGCAGCTCGGACCTGGCCGGGGAGCTGTTTTTT.

This clonotype was seen ten or more times. As DNA, the CDR3 is TGTGCCAGCAGCTTAGTTCGGGACCGGGCTGTAGTCTCAGATACGCAGTATTTT. Residues: CASSLVRDRAVVSDTQYF. The chain is built from TRBV7-9 and TRBJ2-3; D tentatively reads TRBD1 or TRBD2 (5 bases each). V gave up 1 base and J gave up 4 bases, with 21 bases separating them. The germline gives CDR1 SEHNR, CDR2 FQNEAQ (reference sequence). The CDR3 loop spans 18 amino acids.

This clonotype was found many times. The chain links TRBV4-2 to TRBJ1-6; D may be TRBD1 (5 bases). Deletions cut 4 bases from V and 2 bases from J, with 12 bases between. The CDR3 length is 16 residues. CDR1 is LGHNA and CDR2 is YNFKEQ in the germline V gene. The CDR3 nucleotides are TGTGCCAGCAGCCCTGAAGACAGTGCCTATAATTCACCCCTCCACTTT. Translating gives CASSPEDSAYNSPLHF.

This clonotype occurred many times. The V and J genes are TRBV12-3 or TRBV12-4 and TRBJ2-2; D possibly matches TRBD1 or TRBD2 (5 bases each). CDR3 size: 14 residues. V was shortened by 6 bases and J by 2 bases, with 10 bases between the two germline ends. The DNA of the CDR3 is TGTGCCAGCAGGGGGGTGCCAAACACCGGGGAGCTGTTTTTT. It encodes CASRGVPNTGELFF.

This clonotype was picked up many times. The chain combines TRBV7-9 with TRBJ1-4; weak D call: TRBD1 (5 bases). Germline CDR1 reads SEHNR; CDR2 reads FQNEAQ (reference sequence). The V end lost 0 bases, the J end lost 4 bases, and 9 bases lay between the germline ends. The CDR3 is 15 residues long. The CDR3 nucleotides read TGTGCCAGCAGCTTAGCCCAGGGAGTTAATGAAAAACTGTTTTTT. It is translated as CASSLAQGVNEKLFF.

This clonotype was seen many times. V is TRBV11-1 and J is TRBJ2-1, with TRBD1 matching over 7 bases. V dropped 0 bases and J dropped 7; count of bases not matched to a gene: 3. CDR3 length: 14 amino acids. Germline loops: CDR1 SGHAT, CDR2 FQDESV (reference sequence). DNA for the CDR3: TGTGCCAGCAGCTTAGCGTTACAGGGGAATGAGCAGTTCTTC. Translating gives CASSLALQGNEQFF.

This clonotype has a count of ten or more. This chain connects TRBV7-7 to TRBJ2-5; TRBD2 matches at 8 bases. Trimming cost V 6 bases and J 5 bases; bases outside gene matches: 8. The CDR3 contains 14 residues. Germline CDR1 is SSHAT and CDR2 is FNYEAQ (reference sequence). The CDR3 nucleotides read TGTGCCAGCAGTCGACGGGGGGGGTCTGAGACCCAGTACTTC. Translating gives CASSRRGGSETQYF.

Judged by abundance, this clonotype is medium-sized. The genes are TRBV5-6 and TRBJ2-3; a possible D gene is TRBD2 (5 bases). The CDR3 spans 16 residues. Germline V gene lookup returns CDR1 SGHDT and CDR2 YYEEEE. V was clipped by 1 base and J by 5 bases, with 17 bases between them. The CDR3 sequence is CASSLTDGNRVDTQYF. The CDR3, as DNA: TGTGCCAGCAGCTTGACGGACGGGAACCGAGTAGATACGCAGTATTTT.

This clonotype was found many times. This chain links TRBV7-9 with TRBJ1-1, with D hard to call. The CDR3 is 13 amino acids. Germline CDR1 reads SEHNR; CDR2 reads FQNEAQ (reference sequence). Trimming took 2 bases from V and 5 from J, leaving 9 bases between them. CDR3: CASSLHDMTEAFF. The CDR3, as DNA: TGTGCCAGCAGCTTACACGACATGACTGAAGCTTTCTTT.